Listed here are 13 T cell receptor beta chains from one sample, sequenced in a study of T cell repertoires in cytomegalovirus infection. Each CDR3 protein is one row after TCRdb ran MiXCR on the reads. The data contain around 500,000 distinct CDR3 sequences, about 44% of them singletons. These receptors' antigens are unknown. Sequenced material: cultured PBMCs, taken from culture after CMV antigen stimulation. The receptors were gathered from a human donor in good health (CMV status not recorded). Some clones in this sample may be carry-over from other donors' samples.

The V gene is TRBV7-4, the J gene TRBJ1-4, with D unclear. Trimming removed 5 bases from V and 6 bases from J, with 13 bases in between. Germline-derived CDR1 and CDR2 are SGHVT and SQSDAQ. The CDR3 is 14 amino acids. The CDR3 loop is CASSTKAGYEKLFF. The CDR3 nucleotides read TGTGCCAGCAGCACTAAAGCTGGCTATGAAAAACTGTTTTTT.

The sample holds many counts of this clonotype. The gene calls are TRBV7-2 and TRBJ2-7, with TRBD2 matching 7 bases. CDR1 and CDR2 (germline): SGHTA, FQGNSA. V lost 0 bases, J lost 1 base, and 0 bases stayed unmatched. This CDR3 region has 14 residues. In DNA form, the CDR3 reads TGTGCCAGCAGCTTAGCGCGGGGGTCCTACGAGCAGTACTTC. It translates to CASSLARGSYEQYF.

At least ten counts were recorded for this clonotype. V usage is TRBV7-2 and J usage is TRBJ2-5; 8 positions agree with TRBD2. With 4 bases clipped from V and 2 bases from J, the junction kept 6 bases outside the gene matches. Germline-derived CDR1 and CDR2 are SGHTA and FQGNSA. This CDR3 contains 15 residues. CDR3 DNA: TGTGCCAGCAGCTCCTGGACTAGCCGACAAGAGACCCAGTACTTC. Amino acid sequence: CASSSWTSRQETQYF.

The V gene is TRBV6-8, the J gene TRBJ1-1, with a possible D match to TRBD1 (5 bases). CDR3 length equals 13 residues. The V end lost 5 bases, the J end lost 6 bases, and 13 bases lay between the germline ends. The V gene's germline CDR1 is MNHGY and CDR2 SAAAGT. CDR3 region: CASSRGGVAEAFF. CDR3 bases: TGTGCCAGCAGTCGGGGGGGGGTGGCTGAAGCTTTCTTT.

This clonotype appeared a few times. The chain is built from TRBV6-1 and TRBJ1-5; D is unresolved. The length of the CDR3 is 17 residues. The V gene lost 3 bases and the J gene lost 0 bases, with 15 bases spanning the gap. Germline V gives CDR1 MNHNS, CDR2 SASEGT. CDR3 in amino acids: CASSDRPAFYSNQPQHF. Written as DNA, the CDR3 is TGTGCCAGCAGTGATCGCCCCGCATTTTATAGCAATCAGCCCCAGCATTTT.

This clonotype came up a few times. DNA of the CDR3: TGTGCCAGCAGCCCACAAGGGAAAAACACCATATATTTT. Protein: CASSPQGKNTIYF. The rearrangement uses TRBV7-9 and TRBJ1-3; D is ambiguous. This CDR3 spans 13 amino acids. Per the germline V gene, CDR1 is SEHNR and CDR2 is FQNEAQ (reference sequence). The V gene lost 5 bases and the J gene lost 6 bases, with 11 bases spanning the gap.

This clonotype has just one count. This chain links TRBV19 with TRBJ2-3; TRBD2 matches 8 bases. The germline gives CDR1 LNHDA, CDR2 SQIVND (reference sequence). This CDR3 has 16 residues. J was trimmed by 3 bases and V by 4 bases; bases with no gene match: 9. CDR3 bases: TGTGCCAGTAGTAGGCGGCTCACTAGCGGAACAGATACGCAGTATTTT. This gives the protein CASSRRLTSGTDTQYF.

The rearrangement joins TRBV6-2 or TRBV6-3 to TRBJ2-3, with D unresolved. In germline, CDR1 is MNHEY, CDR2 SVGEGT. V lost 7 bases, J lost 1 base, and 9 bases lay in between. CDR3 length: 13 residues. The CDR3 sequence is CASNKKGTDTQYF. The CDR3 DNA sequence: TGTGCCAGCAATAAGAAAGGCACAGATACGCAGTATTTT.

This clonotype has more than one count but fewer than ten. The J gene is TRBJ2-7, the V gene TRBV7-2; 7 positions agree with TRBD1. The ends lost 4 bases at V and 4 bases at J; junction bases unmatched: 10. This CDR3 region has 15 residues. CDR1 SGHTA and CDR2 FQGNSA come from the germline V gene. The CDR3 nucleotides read TGTGCCAGCAGCTCCGCCCAGGGGGAGATTTACGAGCAGTACTTC. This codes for CASSSAQGEIYEQYF.

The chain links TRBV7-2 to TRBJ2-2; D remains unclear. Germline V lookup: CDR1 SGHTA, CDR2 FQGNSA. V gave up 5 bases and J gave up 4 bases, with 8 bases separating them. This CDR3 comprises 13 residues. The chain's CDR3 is CASSQDVTGELFF. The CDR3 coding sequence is TGTGCCAGCAGCCAGGACGTCACCGGGGAGCTGTTTTTT.

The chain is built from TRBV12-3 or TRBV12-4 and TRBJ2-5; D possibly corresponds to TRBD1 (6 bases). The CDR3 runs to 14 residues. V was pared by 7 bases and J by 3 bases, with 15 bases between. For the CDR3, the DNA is TGTGCCAGCACTTGGACAGTACCTGAAGAGACCCAGTACTTC. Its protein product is CASTWTVPEETQYF.

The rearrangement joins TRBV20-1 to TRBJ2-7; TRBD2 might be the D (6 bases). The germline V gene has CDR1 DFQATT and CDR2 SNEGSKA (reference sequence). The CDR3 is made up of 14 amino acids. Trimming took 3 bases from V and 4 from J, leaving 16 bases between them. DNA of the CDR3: TGCAGTGCTAGTGCGGGGTCACTGGTTTACGAGCAGTACTTC. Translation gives CSASAGSLVYEQYF.

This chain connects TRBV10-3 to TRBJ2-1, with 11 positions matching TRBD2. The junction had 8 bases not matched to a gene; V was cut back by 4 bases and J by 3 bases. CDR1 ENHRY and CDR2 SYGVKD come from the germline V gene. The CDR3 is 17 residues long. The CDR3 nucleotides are TGTGCCATCAGTGGGAGCACTAGCGGGGGATACTACAATGAGCAGTTCTTC. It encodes CAISGSTSGGYYNEQFF.